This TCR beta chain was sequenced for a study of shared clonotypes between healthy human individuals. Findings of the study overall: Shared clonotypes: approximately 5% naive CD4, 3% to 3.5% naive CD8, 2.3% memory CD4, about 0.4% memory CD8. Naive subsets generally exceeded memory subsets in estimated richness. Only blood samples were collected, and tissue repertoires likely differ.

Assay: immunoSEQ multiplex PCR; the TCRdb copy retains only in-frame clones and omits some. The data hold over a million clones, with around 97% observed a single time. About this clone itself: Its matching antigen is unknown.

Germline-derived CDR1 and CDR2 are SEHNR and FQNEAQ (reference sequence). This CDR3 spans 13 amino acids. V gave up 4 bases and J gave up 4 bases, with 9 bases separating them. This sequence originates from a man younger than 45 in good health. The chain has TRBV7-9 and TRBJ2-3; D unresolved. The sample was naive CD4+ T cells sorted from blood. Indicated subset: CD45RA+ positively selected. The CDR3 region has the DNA TGTGCCAGCAGCTCTGCAGTCGCAGATACGCAGTATTTT. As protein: CASSSAVADTQYF.